This T cell receptor (beta chain) is from a study of CD8 T cells in Susac syndrome. General study findings and limits: The authors acknowledged that their TCR sequencing and HLA analysis involved a relatively small number of individuals.

The RNA, about 0.5 to 1 ug, was put through reverse transcription using random hexamers. Amplification of the TCR beta CDR3 was carried out by immunoSEQ multiplex PCR, which spanned a total of 54 Vbeta and 13 Jbeta segments. TCRdb fed the immunoSEQ multiplex PCR reads into MiXCR, producing one record per CDR3 protein. The sample lists approximately 300,000 distinct CDR3 sequences, around 91% occurring once. The TEMRA cells underwent FACS enrichment, while the CD8+ and CD4+ T cells underwent negative isolation. In regard to this clonotype: Antigen specificity is unknown.

V lost 5 bases, J lost 3 bases, and 11 bases lay in between. CDR1 and CDR2 from the germline V gene are SEHNR and FQNEAQ (reference sequence). The length of the CDR3 is 13 residues. The specimen sequenced was CD8+ T cells from PBMCs. The J gene is TRBJ2-7, the V gene TRBV7-9; no definite D call. The receptor comes from a human donor with multiple sclerosis. Written as DNA, the CDR3 is TGTGCCAGCAGCGGTGCGGACGGCTACGAGCAGTACTTC. The encoded protein is CASSGADGYEQYF.